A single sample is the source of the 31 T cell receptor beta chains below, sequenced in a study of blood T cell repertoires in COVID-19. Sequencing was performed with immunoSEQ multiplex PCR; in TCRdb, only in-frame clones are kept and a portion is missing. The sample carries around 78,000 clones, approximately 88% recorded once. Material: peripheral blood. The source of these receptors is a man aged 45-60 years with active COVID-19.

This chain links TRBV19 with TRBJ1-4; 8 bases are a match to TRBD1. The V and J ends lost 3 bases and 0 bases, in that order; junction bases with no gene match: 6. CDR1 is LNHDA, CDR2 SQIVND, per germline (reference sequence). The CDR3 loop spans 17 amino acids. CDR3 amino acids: CASSMLHRGTTNEKLFF. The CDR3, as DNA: TGTGCCAGTAGTATGCTGCACAGGGGGACAACTAATGAAAAACTGTTTTTT. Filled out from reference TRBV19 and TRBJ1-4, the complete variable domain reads DGGITQSPKYLFRKEGQNVTLSCEQNLNHDAMYWYRQDPGQGLRLIYYSQIVNDFQKGDIAEGYSVSREKKESFPLTVTSAQKNPTAFYLCASSMLHRGTTNEKLFFGSGTQLSVL.

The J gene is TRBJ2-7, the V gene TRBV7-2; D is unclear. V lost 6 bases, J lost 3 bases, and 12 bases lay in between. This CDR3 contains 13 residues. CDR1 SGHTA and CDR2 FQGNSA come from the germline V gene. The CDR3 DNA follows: TGTGCCAGCAGTCCCACTTACGGCTACGAGCAGTACTTC. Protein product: CASSPTYGYEQYF.

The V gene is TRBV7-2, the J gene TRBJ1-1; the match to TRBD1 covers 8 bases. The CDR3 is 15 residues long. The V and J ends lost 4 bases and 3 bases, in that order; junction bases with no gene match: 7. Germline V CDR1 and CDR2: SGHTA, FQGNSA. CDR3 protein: CASSSQGAKYTEAFF. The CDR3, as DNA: TGTGCCAGCAGCTCGCAGGGGGCTAAGTACACTGAAGCTTTCTTT.

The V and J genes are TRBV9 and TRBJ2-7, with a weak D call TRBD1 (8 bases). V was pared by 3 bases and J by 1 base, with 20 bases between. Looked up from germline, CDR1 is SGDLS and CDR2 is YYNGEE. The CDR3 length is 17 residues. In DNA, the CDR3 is TGTGCCAGCAGCGAAGGGGGAGGGACAGGAAAATCCTACGAGCAGTACTTC. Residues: CASSEGGGTGKSYEQYF. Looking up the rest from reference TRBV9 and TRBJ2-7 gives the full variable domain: DSGVTQTPKHLITATGQRVTLRCSPRSGDLSVYWYQQSLDQGLQFLIQYYNGEERAKGNILERFSAQQFPDLHSELNLSSLELGDSALYFCASSEGGGTGKSYEQYFGPGTRLTVT.

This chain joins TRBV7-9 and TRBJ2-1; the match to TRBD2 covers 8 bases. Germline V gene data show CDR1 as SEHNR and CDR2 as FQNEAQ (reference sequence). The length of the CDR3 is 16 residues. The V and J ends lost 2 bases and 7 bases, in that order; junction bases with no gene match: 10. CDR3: CASSLKPGGLMNEQFF. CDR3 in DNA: TGTGCCAGCAGCTTAAAACCGGGGGGGTTAATGAATGAGCAGTTCTTC.

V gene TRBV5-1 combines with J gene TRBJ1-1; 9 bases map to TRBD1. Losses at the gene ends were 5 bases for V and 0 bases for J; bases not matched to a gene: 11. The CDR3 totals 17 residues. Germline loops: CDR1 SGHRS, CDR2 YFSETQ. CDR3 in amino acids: CASRNRDREQLNTEAFF. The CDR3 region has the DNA TGCGCCAGCAGAAACCGGGACAGGGAGCAACTGAACACTGAAGCTTTCTTT.

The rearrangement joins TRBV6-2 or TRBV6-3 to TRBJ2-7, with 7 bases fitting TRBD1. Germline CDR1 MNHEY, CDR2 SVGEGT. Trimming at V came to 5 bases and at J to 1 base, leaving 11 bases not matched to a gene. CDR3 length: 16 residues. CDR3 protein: CASSAFGAGGSYEQYF. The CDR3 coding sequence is TGTGCCAGCAGTGCGTTCGGGGCAGGGGGTTCCTACGAGCAGTACTTC.

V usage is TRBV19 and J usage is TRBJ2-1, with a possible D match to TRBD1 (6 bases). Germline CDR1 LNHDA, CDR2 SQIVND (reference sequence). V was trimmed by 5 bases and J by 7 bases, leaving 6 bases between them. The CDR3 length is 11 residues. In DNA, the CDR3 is TGTGCCAGTAGTGACAGGAATGAGCAGTTCTTC. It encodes CASSDRNEQFF.

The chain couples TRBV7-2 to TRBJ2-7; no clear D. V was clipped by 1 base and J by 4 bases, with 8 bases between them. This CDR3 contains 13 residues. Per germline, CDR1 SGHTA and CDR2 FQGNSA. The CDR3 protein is CASSLDVYYEQYF. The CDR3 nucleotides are TGTGCCAGCAGCTTAGATGTATATTACGAGCAGTACTTC.

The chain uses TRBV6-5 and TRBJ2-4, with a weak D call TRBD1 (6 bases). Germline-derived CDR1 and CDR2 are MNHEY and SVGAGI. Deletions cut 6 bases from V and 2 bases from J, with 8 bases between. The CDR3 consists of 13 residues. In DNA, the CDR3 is TGTGCCAGCAGAACAGGGCCCAAAAACATTCAGTACTTC. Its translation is CASRTGPKNIQYF.

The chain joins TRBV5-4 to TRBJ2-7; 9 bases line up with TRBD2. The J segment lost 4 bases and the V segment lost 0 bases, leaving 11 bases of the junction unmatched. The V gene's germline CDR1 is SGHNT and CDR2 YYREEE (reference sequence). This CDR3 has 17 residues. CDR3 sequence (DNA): TGTGCCAGCAGCTTGGGTCTAAGGGCTAGCGGGGATTACGAGCAGTACTTC. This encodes CASSLGLRASGDYEQYF.

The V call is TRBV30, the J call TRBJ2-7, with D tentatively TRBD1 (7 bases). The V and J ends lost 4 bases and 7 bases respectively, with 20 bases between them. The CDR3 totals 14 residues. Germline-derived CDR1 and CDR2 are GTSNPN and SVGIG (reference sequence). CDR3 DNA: TGTGCCTGGAACCGCGGGGACAGCCTGAGGGAGCAGTACTTC. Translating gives CAWNRGDSLREQYF. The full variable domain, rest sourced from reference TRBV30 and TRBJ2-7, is SQTIHQWPATLVQPVGSPLSLECTVEGTSNPNLYWYRQAAGRGLQLLFYSVGIGQISSEVPQNLSASRPQDRQFILSSKKLLLSDSGFYLCAWNRGDSLREQYFGPGTRLTVT.

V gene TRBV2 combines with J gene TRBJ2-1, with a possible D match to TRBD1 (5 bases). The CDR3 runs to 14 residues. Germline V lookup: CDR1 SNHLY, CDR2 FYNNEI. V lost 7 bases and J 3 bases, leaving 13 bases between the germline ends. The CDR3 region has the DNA TGTGCCAGCACCCTCGAAAGGGGCTACAATGAGCAGTTCTTC. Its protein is CASTLERGYNEQFF.

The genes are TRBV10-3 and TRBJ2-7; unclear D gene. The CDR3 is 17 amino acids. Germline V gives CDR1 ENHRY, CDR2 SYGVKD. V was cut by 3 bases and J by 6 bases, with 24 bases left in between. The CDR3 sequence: CAISDVPLPQFPREQYF. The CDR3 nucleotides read TGTGCCATCAGTGATGTACCACTTCCACAGTTCCCCCGCGAGCAGTACTTC.

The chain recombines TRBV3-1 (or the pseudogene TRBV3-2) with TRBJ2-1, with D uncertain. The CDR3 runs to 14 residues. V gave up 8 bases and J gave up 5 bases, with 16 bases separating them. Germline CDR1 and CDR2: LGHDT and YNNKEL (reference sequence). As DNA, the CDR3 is TGTGCCAGCCGTCCTGATATAGCAAACAATGAGCAGTTCTTC. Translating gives CASRPDIANNEQFF.

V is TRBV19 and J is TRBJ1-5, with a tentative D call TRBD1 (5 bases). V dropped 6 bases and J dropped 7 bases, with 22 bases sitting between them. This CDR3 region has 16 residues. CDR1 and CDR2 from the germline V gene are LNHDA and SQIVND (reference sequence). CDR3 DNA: TGTGCCAGTAGCCTGCTACGATCAGGGATACGACAGCCCCAGCATTTT. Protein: CASSLLRSGIRQPQHF.

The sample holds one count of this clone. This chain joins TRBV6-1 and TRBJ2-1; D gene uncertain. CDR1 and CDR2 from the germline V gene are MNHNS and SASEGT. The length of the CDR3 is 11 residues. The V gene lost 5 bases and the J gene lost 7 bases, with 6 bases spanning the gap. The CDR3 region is CASSYLNEQFF. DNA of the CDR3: TGTGCCAGCAGTTATTTAAATGAGCAGTTCTTC.

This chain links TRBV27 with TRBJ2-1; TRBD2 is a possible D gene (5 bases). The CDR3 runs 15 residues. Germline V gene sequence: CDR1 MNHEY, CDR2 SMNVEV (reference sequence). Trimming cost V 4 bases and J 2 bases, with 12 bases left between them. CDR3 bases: TGTGCCAGCAGTTATGACTACCCCACCTACAATGAGCAGTTCTTC. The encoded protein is CASSYDYPTYNEQFF.

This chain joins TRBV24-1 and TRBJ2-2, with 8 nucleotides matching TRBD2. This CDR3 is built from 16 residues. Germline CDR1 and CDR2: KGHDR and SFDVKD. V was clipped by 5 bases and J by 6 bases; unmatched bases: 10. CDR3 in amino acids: CATSGGPGRAAGELFF. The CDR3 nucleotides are TGTGCCACCAGTGGGGGCCCCGGGAGGGCCGCCGGGGAGCTGTTTTTT.

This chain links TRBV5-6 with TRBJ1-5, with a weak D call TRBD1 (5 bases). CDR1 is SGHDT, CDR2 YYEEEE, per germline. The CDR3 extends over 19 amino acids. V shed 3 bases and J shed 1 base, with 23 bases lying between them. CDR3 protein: CASSYLGQGRNPSNQPQHF. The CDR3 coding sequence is TGTGCCAGCAGCTATCTCGGACAAGGGAGGAACCCAAGCAATCAGCCCCAGCATTTT.

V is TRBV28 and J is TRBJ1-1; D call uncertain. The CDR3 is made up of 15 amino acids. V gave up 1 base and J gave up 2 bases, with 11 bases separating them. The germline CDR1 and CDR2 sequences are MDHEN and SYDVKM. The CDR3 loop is CASSLLHELNTEAFF. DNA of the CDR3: TGTGCCAGCAGTTTATTGCACGAACTAAACACTGAAGCTTTCTTT.

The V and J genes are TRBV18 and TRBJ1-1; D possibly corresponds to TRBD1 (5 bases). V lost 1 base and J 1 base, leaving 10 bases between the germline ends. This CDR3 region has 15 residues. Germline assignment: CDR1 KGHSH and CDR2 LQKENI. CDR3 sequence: CASSPRGTENTEAFF. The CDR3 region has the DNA TGTGCCAGCTCACCACGCGGGACGGAGAACACTGAAGCTTTCTTT.

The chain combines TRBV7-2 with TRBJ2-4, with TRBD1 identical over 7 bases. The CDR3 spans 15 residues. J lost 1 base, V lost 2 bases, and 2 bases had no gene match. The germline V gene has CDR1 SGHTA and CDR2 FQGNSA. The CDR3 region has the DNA TGTGCCAGCAGCTTACCGACAGGGGCCAAAAACATTCAGTACTTC. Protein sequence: CASSLPTGAKNIQYF.

Here the CDR3 reads CASSQDIKAGGTDTQYF. DNA of the CDR3: TGCGCCAGCAGCCAAGATATAAAAGCGGGGGGAACAGATACGCAGTATTTT. The chain couples TRBV4-3 to TRBJ2-3, with 9 positions matching TRBD2. The CDR3 consists of 17 residues. Germline V gene data show CDR1 as LGHNA and CDR2 as YSLEER. V lost 0 bases and J lost 3; bases outside the gene matches: 7.

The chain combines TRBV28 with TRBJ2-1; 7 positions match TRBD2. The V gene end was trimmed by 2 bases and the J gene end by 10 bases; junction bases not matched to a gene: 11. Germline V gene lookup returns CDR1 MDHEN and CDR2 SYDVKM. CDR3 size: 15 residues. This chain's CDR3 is CASSLRREGRWEQFF. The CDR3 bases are TGTGCCAGCAGTTTACGGAGGGAGGGCCGATGGGAGCAGTTCTTC. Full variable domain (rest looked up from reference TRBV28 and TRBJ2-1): DVKVTQSSRYLVKRTGEKVFLECVQDMDHENMFWYRQDPGLGLRLIYFSYDVKMKEKGDIPEGYSVSREKKERFSLILESASTNQTSMYLCASSLRREGRWEQFFGPGTRLTVL.

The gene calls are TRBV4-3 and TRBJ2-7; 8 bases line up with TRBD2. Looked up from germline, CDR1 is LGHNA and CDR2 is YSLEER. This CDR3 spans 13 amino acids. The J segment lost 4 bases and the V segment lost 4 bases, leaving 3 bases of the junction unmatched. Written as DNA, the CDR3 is TGCGCCAGCAGCCTTGAGCGGGGGTACGAGCAGTACTTC. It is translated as CASSLERGYEQYF.

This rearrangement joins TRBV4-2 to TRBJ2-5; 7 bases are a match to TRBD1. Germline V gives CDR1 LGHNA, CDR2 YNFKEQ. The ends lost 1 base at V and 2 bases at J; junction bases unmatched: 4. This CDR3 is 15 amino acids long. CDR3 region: CASSQGMDRQETQYF. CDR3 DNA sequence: TGTGCCAGCAGCCAAGGGATGGACAGGCAAGAGACCCAGTACTTC.

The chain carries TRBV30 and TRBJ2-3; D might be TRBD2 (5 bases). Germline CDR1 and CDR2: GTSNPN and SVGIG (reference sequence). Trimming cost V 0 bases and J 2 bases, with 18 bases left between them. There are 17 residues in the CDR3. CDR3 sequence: CAWSVRVGGFLTDTQYF. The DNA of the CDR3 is TGTGCCTGGAGTGTACGGGTGGGCGGGTTTCTCACAGATACGCAGTATTTT.

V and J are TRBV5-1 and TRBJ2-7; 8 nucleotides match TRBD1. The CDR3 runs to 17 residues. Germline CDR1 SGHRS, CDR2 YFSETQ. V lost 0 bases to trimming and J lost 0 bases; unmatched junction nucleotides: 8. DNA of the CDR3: TGCGCCAGCAGCTTGGCCATTCAGGGGGCGAGCTCCTACGAGCAGTACTTC. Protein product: CASSLAIQGASSYEQYF.

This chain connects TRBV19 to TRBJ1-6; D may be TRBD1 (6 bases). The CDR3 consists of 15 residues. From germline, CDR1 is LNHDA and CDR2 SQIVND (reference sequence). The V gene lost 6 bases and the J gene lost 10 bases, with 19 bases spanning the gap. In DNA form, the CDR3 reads TGTGCCAGTAGAGCCCCGCGGACAGAGGGATCACCCCTCCACTTT. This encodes CASRAPRTEGSPLHF.

CDR3 loop: CASRGLAGGDNEQFF. In nucleotides, the CDR3 is TGTGCCAGCAGGGGACTAGCGGGAGGGGACAATGAGCAGTTCTTC. The genes are TRBV27 and TRBJ2-1; 16 positions agree with TRBD2. V gave up 6 bases and J gave up 5 bases; unmatched junction bases: 1. There are 15 residues in the CDR3. Germline V gene lookup returns CDR1 MNHEY and CDR2 SMNVEV (reference sequence).